This entry describes one T cell receptor beta chain. The antigen remains unidentified. The data originate from a study of T cells in Graves' hyperthyroidism and ophthalmopathy. General observations from the study: Peripheral blood also featured most of the thyroid clonotypes expanded above 0.001. Separation of ophthalmopathy from stable hyperthyroidism was achieved by a 13 V-J model. The model anticipated ophthalmopathy a median around six months pre-onset.

Patients were excluded because of uncontrolled infection, other autoimmune disease, pregnancy or lactation. RNA transcripts provided the source from which TCR beta CDR3 regions were amplified. During a first-round RT-PCR of the TCR CDR3, the HTBI primer set was used. In TCRdb, the multiplex PCR reads were re-called with MiXCR into one record per CDR3 protein. The repertoire includes roughly 420,000 distinct CDR3 sequences, approximately 14% of them detected once, and approximately 8% sits in the top ten. V lost 2 bases and J lost 0; bases outside the gene matches: 9. Germline-derived CDR1 and CDR2 are WNHNN and SYGVQD (reference sequence). The CDR3 is 19 residues long.

The TCR originated in a woman aged 18-29 years with Graves' hyperthyroidism. What was sequenced was blood. The chain links TRBV10-1 to TRBJ2-2, with TRBD2 matching over 10 bases. CDR3 residues: CASSEGLAGGPANTGELFF. The DNA for the CDR3 is TGCGCCAGCAGTGAGGGCTTAGCGGGAGGCCCTGCGAACACCGGGGAGCTGTTTTTT.